The 21 T cell receptor beta chains in this list originate from one sample, sequenced in a study of siplizumab effects on memory and regulatory T cells. Clones were sequenced by immunoSEQ multiplex PCR, and TCRdb holds only the in-frame ones, with some missing. The sample records roughly 56,000 clones, 80% to 95% being singletons. The specimen was CD8+ T cells sorted from blood. These receptor sequences come from a human donor in good health.

Note on this clone: The sample contains more than one DNA sequence encoding this CDR3. The chain employs TRBV7-9 and TRBJ2-7; D is unclear. The ends were cut back, 3 bases at V and 0 bases at J, with 9 bases in the middle. The V gene's germline CDR1 is SEHNR and CDR2 FQNEAQ (reference sequence). The CDR3 runs 14 residues. Here the CDR3 reads CASSFTGNSYEQYF. The CDR3 region has the DNA TGTGCCAGCAGCTTTACGGGCAACTCCTACGAGCAGTACTTC.

The genes are TRBV29-1 and TRBJ2-2; possibly TRBD1 for D (6 bases). The CDR3 sequence is 14 residues long. Germline values: CDR1 SQVTM, CDR2 ANQGSEA. V lost 6 bases and J lost 6, with 17 bases in between. CDR3 DNA: TGCAGCGTCGAAAATACAGGGTGGCCCGGGGAGCTGTTTTTT. Its protein product is CSVENTGWPGELFF.

The chain links TRBV10-3 to TRBJ1-4, with 7 nucleotides matching TRBD1. From germline, CDR1 is ENHRY and CDR2 SYGVKD. The CDR3 is 15 amino acids. J gave up 8 bases and V 2 bases, and 8 bases lay outside the gene matches. The CDR3 sequence: CAISEPGQSGEKLFF. CDR3 sequence (DNA): TGTGCCATCAGTGAGCCGGGACAGTCGGGGGAAAAACTGTTTTTT.

The V gene is TRBV13, the J gene TRBJ2-3, with D tentatively TRBD1 (6 bases). Germline CDR1 reads PRHDT; CDR2 reads FYEKMQ (reference sequence). Between the trimmed V and J ends, which lost 1 base and 4 bases, there was a span of 9 bases. The CDR3 extends over 14 amino acids. The CDR3 spells CASSLEDSPDTQYF. The CDR3 region has the DNA TGTGCCAGCAGCTTAGAGGACAGCCCAGATACGCAGTATTTT.

The chain uses TRBV13 and TRBJ2-1, with 7 bases fitting TRBD2. The CDR3 is 16 amino acids. The V gene end was trimmed by 6 bases and the J gene end by 0 bases; junction bases not matched to a gene: 8. Germline CDR1 and CDR2: PRHDT and FYEKMQ (reference sequence). CDR3 protein: CASRSLAAVSYNEQFF. The CDR3 DNA reads TGTGCCAGCAGGTCTCTAGCGGCCGTCTCCTACAATGAGCAGTTCTTC.

The chain recombines TRBV5-1 with TRBJ2-1; possibly TRBD2 for D (5 bases). The V end lost 4 bases, the J end lost 0 bases, and 29 bases lay between the germline ends. The CDR3 has 21 residues. In germline, CDR1 is SGHRS, CDR2 YFSETQ. CDR3 region: CASSPTDGDQIWEGSYNEQFF. CDR3 in DNA: TGCGCCAGCAGCCCTACCGACGGGGATCAGATATGGGAAGGCTCCTACAATGAGCAGTTCTTC.

This chain connects TRBV4-1 to TRBJ2-7, with 7 nucleotides matching TRBD1. The CDR3 extends over 14 amino acids. J lost 9 bases, V lost 2 bases, and 10 bases had no gene match. Germline V gene lookup returns CDR1 MGHRA and CDR2 YSYEKL. CDR3 in amino acids: CASSQSQTGSWQYF. The CDR3 DNA follows: TGCGCCAGCAGCCAATCACAGACAGGGTCGTGGCAGTACTTC.

V and J are TRBV9 and TRBJ2-1; 8 bases are shared with TRBD2. Germline V lookup: CDR1 SGDLS, CDR2 YYNGEE. CDR3 length: 16 amino acids. The junction had 7 bases not matched to a gene; V was cut back by 0 bases and J by 5 bases. The CDR3 DNA is TGTGCCAGCAGCGTAGTACACGGGGGGGTTCACAATGAGCAGTTCTTC. Encoded protein: CASSVVHGGVHNEQFF.

The V and J genes are TRBV10-3 and TRBJ2-3; D not resolved. The germline V and J ends were trimmed by 0 bases and 4 bases, with 20 bases remaining between them. In germline, CDR1 is ENHRY, CDR2 SYGVKD. There are 18 residues in the CDR3. The CDR3 bases are TGTGCCATCAGTGAGTCGATCTATGGCTCGGAGCTCGCAGATACGCAGTATTTT. It is translated as CAISESIYGSELADTQYF.

The V call is TRBV6-1, the J call TRBJ2-2, with D uncertain. Trimming pared 3 bases from V and 3 bases from J, leaving 11 bases between. CDR3 length: 15 amino acids. Per the germline V gene, CDR1 is MNHNS and CDR2 is SASEGT. The CDR3, as DNA: TGTGCCAGCAGTGAGTCAGGCAGATACACCGGGGAGCTGTTTTTT. It specifies CASSESGRYTGELFF.

The V call is TRBV13, the J call TRBJ1-2; D unclear. Per germline, CDR1 PRHDT and CDR2 FYEKMQ (reference sequence). CDR3 length equals 13 residues. Trimming took off 5 bases at V and 5 bases at J, with 12 bases between the two ends. The CDR3 DNA is TGTGCCAGCAGCCCCCGGGCTCCTTATGGCTACACCTTC. This codes for CASSPRAPYGYTF.

In its sample, this clone was seen once. The rearrangement uses TRBV27 and TRBJ2-1; 8 nucleotides match TRBD2. CDR1 is MNHEY, CDR2 SMNVEV, per germline (reference sequence). V gave up 8 bases and J gave up 1 base; unmatched junction bases: 7. This CDR3 is built from 15 residues. CDR3 coding DNA: TGTGCCAGCTGTCCCCGGGAGGGATCCTACAATGAGCAGTTCTTC. The encoded protein is CASCPREGSYNEQFF.

The V call is TRBV5-1, the J call TRBJ2-6; no reliable D call. Germline V gene data show CDR1 as SGHRS and CDR2 as YFSETQ. Trimming cost V 6 bases and J 0 bases, with 4 bases left between them. CDR3 size: 13 residues. CDR3 sequence reads: CASTYSGANVLTF. Written as DNA, the CDR3 is TGCGCCAGCACCTACTCTGGGGCCAACGTCCTGACTTTC.

V and J are TRBV5-8 and TRBJ2-7, with a possible D match to TRBD2 (6 bases). The CDR3 sequence is 13 residues long. Germline lookup yields CDR1 SGHTS and CDR2 YDEGEE. V gave up 2 bases and J gave up 1 base, with 7 bases separating them. CDR3 sequence (DNA): TGTGCCAGCAGCTTTGGGGGGTCCTACGAGCAGTACTTC. The encoded protein is CASSFGGSYEQYF.

DNA of the CDR3: TGTGCCAGCAGCCCCGGCCGGGTCACCTACAATGAGCAGTTCTTC. Residues: CASSPGRVTYNEQFF. The chain has TRBV7-8 and TRBJ2-1, with D unresolved. The CDR3 extends over 15 amino acids. Between the trimmed V and J ends, which lost 5 bases and 2 bases, there was a span of 13 bases. CDR1 is SGHVS and CDR2 is FQNEAQ in the germline V gene. The full variable domain, with the rest looked up from reference TRBV7-8 and TRBJ2-1, is GAGVSQSPRYKVAKRGQDVALRCDPISGHVSLFWYQQALGQGPEFLTYFQNEAQLDKSGLPSDRFFAERPEGSVSTLKIQRTQQEDSAVYLCASSPGRVTYNEQFFGPGTRLTVL.

This chain connects TRBV6-4 to TRBJ2-3, with D possibly being TRBD2 (6 bases). Germline V gene lookup returns CDR1 MRHNA and CDR2 SNTAGT. The CDR3 spans 14 residues. With 4 bases removed from V and 3 bases from J, the gap between germline ends came to 11 bases. DNA of the CDR3: TGTGCCAGCAGTGTAACAGGAGGGACAGATACGCAGTATTTT. Translating it yields CASSVTGGTDTQYF.

Here the CDR3 DNA reads TGTGCCAGCAGTTTTAACCTGTGGCAGGGGCGGACAGATACGCAGTATTTT. Translated: CASSFNLWQGRTDTQYF. V usage is TRBV27 and J usage is TRBJ2-3; D perhaps matches TRBD1 (6 bases). The V end was cut by 3 bases, the J end by 3 bases, with 19 bases between. From germline, CDR1 is MNHEY and CDR2 SMNVEV (reference sequence). The CDR3 sequence is 17 residues long.

The genes are TRBV9 and TRBJ2-1; 10 positions match TRBD2. V shed 3 bases, J shed 0 bases, and the junction held 15 bases outside the gene matches. CDR1 and CDR2 (germline): SGDLS, YYNGEE. This CDR3 region has 20 residues. The CDR3 DNA sequence: TGTGCCAGCAGCGGAGTCACCGGGACTAGCGTCCCATCCTCCTACAATGAGCAGTTCTTC. Translation: CASSGVTGTSVPSSYNEQFF.

V is TRBV9 and J is TRBJ2-1, with TRBD2 matching over 11 bases. Germline lookup yields CDR1 SGDLS and CDR2 YYNGEE. The CDR3 sequence is 12 residues long. The V segment lost 4 bases and the J segment 12 bases; nucleotides outside the gene matches: 3. Here the CDR3 DNA reads TGTGCCAGCAGCACCGGGACTAGCGGGCAGTTCTTC. It codes for CASSTGTSGQFF.

The chain couples TRBV10-1 to TRBJ2-1; 10 bases line up with TRBD2. This CDR3 comprises 13 residues. Trimming at V came to 5 bases and at J to 9 bases, leaving 4 bases not matched to a gene. CDR1 and CDR2 from the germline V gene are WNHNN and SYGVQD (reference sequence). CDR3 sequence reads: CASSSGRAGEQFF. The CDR3 nucleotides are TGCGCCAGCAGTAGCGGGAGGGCCGGTGAGCAGTTCTTC.

The gene calls are TRBV11-2 and TRBJ2-7; D is ambiguous. Trimming cost V 4 bases and J 0 bases, with 7 bases left between them. CDR1 is SGHAT, CDR2 FQNNGV, per germline. The CDR3 length is 13 residues. The chain's CDR3 is CASSSTDSYEQYF. DNA for the CDR3: TGTGCCAGCAGCTCGACGGACTCCTACGAGCAGTACTTC.